This T cell receptor beta chain emerged from a study of T cell repertoires in cytomegalovirus infection. Study-level information: In public TCR beta signatures, there were indications of both CMV infection and matching HLA type.

After removal of 6 bases from V and 9 bases from J, the junction contained 11 bases not matched to a gene. The CDR3 runs to 13 residues. Overall study results and limits: HLA-C-restricted, CMV-specific TCR beta clonotypes were dominant ex vivo.

A single record per CDR3 protein comes from TCRdb applying MiXCR to the reads. This sample has 80,000 to 130,000 distinct CDR3 sequences, with more than 20% found just once. This clonotype has more than one count but fewer than ten. Its target is unknown. The receptor comes from a human donor in good health (CMV status not recorded). Some clones in this sample may be carry-over from other donors' samples. The sequencing input was CD8+ T cells from PBMCs. This sequence joins TRBV12-3 or TRBV12-4 and TRBJ2-7, with 7 bases that match TRBD1. CDR3 sequence: CASSWTGPLGQYF. The CDR3 DNA follows: TGTGCCAGCAGCTGGACAGGCCCCTTGGGGCAGTACTTC.